The 20 T cell receptor beta chains reported below all come from one sample, sequenced in a study of shared clonotypes between healthy human individuals (dated by TCRdb to the early 2020s). The method behind the library was the immunoSEQ multiplex PCR assay. TCRdb holds this immuneACCESS table with in-frame rearrangements only. Some clones are missing; in checked studies, unresolved V genes explain under half, and the rest has no known cause. Here the sample has roughly 2.5 million clones; about 92% occur a single time. The top ten clones comprise around 0.15% of the sample. The sequencing input was naive CD4+ T cells sorted from blood. Taken with the paper, the label for cell subset or site translates to: CD45RA+ positively selected. Receptors originate from a man between 18 and 29 years old in good health.

V usage is TRBV4-3 and J usage is TRBJ1-2; 12 bases align to TRBD1. This CDR3 contains 16 residues. In germline, CDR1 is LGHNA, CDR2 YSLEER. The V segment lost 1 base and the J segment 8 bases; nucleotides outside the gene matches: 8. Here the CDR3 reads CASSQVPGGQGAGYTF. CDR3 coding DNA: TGCGCCAGCAGCCAAGTTCCCGGGGGACAGGGGGCGGGCTACACCTTC.

The chain has TRBV5-5 and TRBJ2-3; 7 bases match TRBD1. After removal of 10 bases from V and 0 bases from J, the junction contained 5 bases not matched to a gene. The germline gives CDR1 SGHKS, CDR2 YYEKEE (reference sequence). The CDR3 runs 13 residues. DNA for the CDR3: TGTGCCTCAGGGGGAAAAAGCACAGATACGCAGTATTTT. Protein: CASGGKSTDTQYF. Looking up the rest from reference TRBV5-5 and TRBJ2-3 gives the full variable domain: DAGVTQSPTHLIKTRGQQVTLRCSPISGHKSVSWYQQVLGQGPQFIFQYYEKEERGRGNFPDRFSARQFPNYSSELNVNALLLGDSALYLCASGGKSTDTQYFGPGTRLTVL.

This chain connects TRBV21-1 to TRBJ2-7; TRBD2 was called by the table and not checked on the DNA. TRBV21-1 is a pseudogene segment. The CDR3 contains 13 residues. The CDR3 region has the DNA TGTGCCAGCAGCCCACGGAGGTCGTGGGAGCAGTACTTC. Amino acid sequence: CASSPRRSWEQYF.

On this clone itself: The sample carries other DNA sequences with the same CDR3. The chain is built from TRBV2 and TRBJ1-5; 8 positions agree with TRBD1. This CDR3 spans 16 amino acids. With 3 bases clipped from V and 3 bases from J, the junction kept 7 bases outside the gene matches. Germline V lookup: CDR1 SNHLY, CDR2 FYNNEI. CDR3 DNA: TGTGCCAGCAGTGAGATAGACAGGGGACTCAATCAGCCCCAGCATTTT. It yields the protein CASSEIDRGLNQPQHF.

This chain joins TRBV5-1 and TRBJ2-5; TRBD1 might be the D (6 bases). The CDR3 runs 15 residues. Germline V CDR1 and CDR2: SGHRS, YFSETQ. V lost 0 bases and J 5 bases, leaving 14 bases between the germline ends. CDR3 loop: CASSLESTGYETQYF. As DNA, the CDR3 is TGCGCCAGCAGCTTGGAATCAACAGGGTATGAGACCCAGTACTTC.

The chain uses TRBV7-9 and TRBJ1-5, with 8 bases fitting TRBD1. Germline CDR1 and CDR2: SEHNR and FQNEAQ (reference sequence). Losses at the gene ends were 4 bases for V and 4 bases for J; bases not matched to a gene: 12. This CDR3 spans 17 amino acids. CDR3 DNA sequence: TGTGCCAGCAGCTCAGATAGGACAGGGCCCGATAATCAGCCCCAGCATTTT. Translation gives CASSSDRTGPDNQPQHF.

CDR3 DNA sequence: TGTGCCAGCAGCCCCGGCCGCAGGGGGCCTGGAAACACCATATATTTT. Its translation is CASSPGRRGPGNTIYF. The rearrangement uses TRBV7-8 and TRBJ1-3; TRBD1 aligns across 8 bases. V was clipped by 5 bases and J by 2 bases; unmatched bases: 8. The CDR3 runs to 16 residues. CDR1 is SGHVS, CDR2 FQNEAQ, per germline. The full variable domain, in which reference TRBV7-8 and TRBJ1-3 provide the parts outside the CDR3, is GAGVSQSPRYKVAKRGQDVALRCDPISGHVSLFWYQQALGQGPEFLTYFQNEAQLDKSGLPSDRFFAERPEGSVSTLKIQRTQQEDSAVYLCASSPGRRGPGNTIYFGEGSWLTVV.

This chain joins TRBV25-1 and TRBJ2-1; D might be TRBD2 (5 bases). Germline V gene lookup returns CDR1 MGHDK and CDR2 SYGVNS. CDR3 size: 15 residues. The V end was cut by 6 bases, the J end by 7 bases, with 19 bases between. The CDR3 loop is CASRDAGPQLNEQFF. For the CDR3, the DNA is TGTGCCAGCAGGGACGCGGGCCCCCAGCTTAATGAGCAGTTCTTC.

This rearrangement joins TRBV2 to TRBJ1-2; D perhaps matches TRBD1 (6 bases). The CDR3 covers 14 residues. CDR1 is SNHLY, CDR2 FYNNEI, per germline. Trimming removed 4 bases from V and 0 bases from J, with 9 bases in between. The CDR3 DNA sequence: TGTGCCAGCAGTGCAGGACAGCCTAACTATGGCTACACCTTC. Amino acids: CASSAGQPNYGYTF.

The J gene is TRBJ2-7, the V gene TRBV18; no clear D gene. This CDR3 is built from 13 residues. Per the germline V gene, CDR1 is KGHSH and CDR2 is LQKENI. Trimming removed 1 base at V and 2 bases at J, with 6 bases between. The CDR3 region is CASSPQAAYEQYF. The CDR3 DNA reads TGTGCCAGCTCACCACAGGCAGCCTACGAGCAGTACTTC.

This clone was observed a few times. The chain links TRBV2 to TRBJ1-1; D is possibly TRBD1 (5 bases). Trimming left V 3 bases short and J 6 bases short, with 8 bases between. The CDR3 runs 12 residues. Germline values: CDR1 SNHLY, CDR2 FYNNEI. The CDR3 region has the DNA TGTGCCAGCAGTGACGGGACGGCTGAAGCTTTCTTT. Protein product: CASSDGTAEAFF.

The V call is TRBV5-5, the J call TRBJ2-5; TRBD2 matches 7 bases. The V gene end was trimmed by 3 bases and the J gene end by 0 bases; junction bases not matched to a gene: 2. This CDR3 spans 14 amino acids. Germline CDR1 is SGHKS and CDR2 is YYEKEE (reference sequence). CDR3 DNA sequence: TGTGCCAGCAGCTGGGGAGGGTACCAAGAGACCCAGTACTTC. Translating gives CASSWGGYQETQYF. Combining the CDR3 with reference TRBV5-5 and TRBJ2-5 gives the whole variable domain DAGVTQSPTHLIKTRGQQVTLRCSPISGHKSVSWYQQVLGQGPQFIFQYYEKEERGRGNFPDRFSARQFPNYSSELNVNALLLGDSALYLCASSWGGYQETQYFGPGTRLLVL.

As for this clone: This sample also contains other DNA sequences that code for the same CDR3. The V call is TRBV30, the J call TRBJ1-5; 10 nucleotides match TRBD1. This CDR3 has 14 amino acids. The germline CDR1 and CDR2 sequences are GTSNPN and SVGIG (reference sequence). Losses at the gene ends were 2 bases for V and 5 bases for J; bases not matched to a gene: 3. CDR3 loop: CAWSRDRGHQPQHF. Written as DNA, the CDR3 is TGTGCCTGGAGTCGGGACAGGGGCCATCAGCCCCAGCATTTT.

The V and J genes are TRBV2 and TRBJ2-3, with TRBD1 matching over 7 bases. Per the germline V gene, CDR1 is SNHLY and CDR2 is FYNNEI. V was pared by 4 bases and J by 7 bases, with 5 bases of the junction left unmatched. This CDR3 has 13 residues. The CDR3 DNA follows: TGTGCCAGCAGTGGGATGACAGGGCATACGCAGTATTTT. It specifies CASSGMTGHTQYF.

Concerning this clone: The same CDR3 arises from other DNA sequences in this sample as well. The chain combines TRBV5-1 with TRBJ1-3, with a tentative D call TRBD1 (6 bases). Germline assignment: CDR1 SGHRS and CDR2 YFSETQ. The CDR3 is 14 residues long. Between the trimmed V and J ends, which lost 3 bases and 1 base, there was a span of 8 bases. This CDR3 is CASSSTGSGNTIYF. In DNA, the CDR3 is TGCGCCAGCAGCTCCACAGGGTCTGGAAACACCATATATTTT.

V and J are TRBV12-5 and TRBJ2-2; tentatively, D is TRBD2 (6 bases). CDR1 is LGHNT and CDR2 is FRNRAP in the germline V gene. V lost 6 bases to trimming and J lost 5 bases, with 25 bases between them. The CDR3 loop spans 18 amino acids. Here the CDR3 reads CASGESGLHNLGTGELFF. CDR3 nucleotide sequence: TGTGCTAGTGGGGAGTCGGGACTCCACAACCTTGGGACCGGGGAGCTGTTTTTT.

This sequence joins TRBV19 and TRBJ1-2, with no clear D. Deletions cut 5 bases from V and 3 bases from J, with 10 bases between. This CDR3 spans 13 amino acids. CDR1 LNHDA and CDR2 SQIVND come from the germline V gene (reference sequence). For the CDR3, the DNA is TGTGCCAGTAGTCGCGCCGGGGACTATGGCTACACCTTC. Protein: CASSRAGDYGYTF.

J is TRBJ2-7 and V is TRBV7-9, with TRBD1 identical over 7 bases. Germline V gene sequence: CDR1 SEHNR, CDR2 FQNEAQ (reference sequence). The ends lost 5 bases at V and 3 bases at J; junction bases unmatched: 16. The CDR3 has 17 residues. In nucleotides, the CDR3 is TGTGCCAGCAGCGGTCCTTGGACCCTGACAGGGAACTACGAGCAGTACTTC. Translated: CASSGPWTLTGNYEQYF.

The chain links TRBV6-1 to TRBJ2-1; the D gene is possibly TRBD2 (7 bases). Trimming removed 7 bases from V and 7 bases from J, with 14 bases in between. Per germline, CDR1 MNHNS and CDR2 SASEGT. CDR3 size: 13 residues. This chain's CDR3 is CASKQGGGNEQFF. The CDR3 bases are TGTGCCAGCAAACAGGGAGGGGGGAATGAGCAGTTCTTC.

The chain links TRBV19 to TRBJ1-5; D ambiguous. The V end lost 7 bases, the J end lost 5 bases, and 15 bases lay between the germline ends. Germline V gene data show CDR1 as LNHDA and CDR2 as SQIVND (reference sequence). The CDR3 is made up of 14 amino acids. CDR3 protein: CASTRDERDQPQHF. As DNA, the CDR3 is TGTGCCAGTACCCGTGACGAGAGGGATCAGCCCCAGCATTTT.